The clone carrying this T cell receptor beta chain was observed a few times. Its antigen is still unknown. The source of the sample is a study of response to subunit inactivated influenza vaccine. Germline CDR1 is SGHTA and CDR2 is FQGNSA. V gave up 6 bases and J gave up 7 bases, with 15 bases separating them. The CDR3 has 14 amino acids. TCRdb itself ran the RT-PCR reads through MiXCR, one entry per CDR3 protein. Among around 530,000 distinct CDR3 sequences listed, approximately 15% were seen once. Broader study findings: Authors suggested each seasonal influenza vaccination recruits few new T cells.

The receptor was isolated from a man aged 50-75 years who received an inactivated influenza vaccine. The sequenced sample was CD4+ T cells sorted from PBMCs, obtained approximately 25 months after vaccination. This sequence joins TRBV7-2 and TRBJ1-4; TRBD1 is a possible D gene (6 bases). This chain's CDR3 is CASSPTGWGEKLFF. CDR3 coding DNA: TGTGCCAGCAGTCCTACAGGGTGGGGTGAAAAACTGTTTTTT.